The 32 T cell receptor beta chains in this list originate from one sample, sequenced in a study of graft-versus-host responses after intestinal transplantation. Processing released intraepithelial and lamina propria lymphocytes from the graft tissue. The table came from immunoSEQ multiplex PCR; TCRdb's copy has only in-frame clones and leaves some out. This sample has 20,000 or so clones; under 75% occur once, and the top ten carry more than 7%. This specimen was ileum tissue, taken less than 21 days after intestinal transplant. The source is a human patient who received an intestinal transplant, so some T cells may come from the graft donor.

The chain has TRBV6-5 and TRBJ2-3; 8 bases agree with TRBD2. The germline gives CDR1 MNHEY, CDR2 SVGAGI. The CDR3 is made up of 15 amino acids. The junction had 5 bases not matched to a gene; V was cut back by 6 bases and J by 0 bases. CDR3 nucleotides: TGTGCCAGCAGCTTACTAGCGGCTAGCACAGATACGCAGTATTTT. Translated, it gives CASSLLAASTDTQYF.

In this sample, this clone turned up a few times. The chain is built from TRBV7-9 and TRBJ1-2; no clear D gene. The CDR3 consists of 16 residues. CDR1 and CDR2 (germline): SEHNR, FQNEAQ (reference sequence). V dropped 5 bases and J dropped 4 bases, with 20 bases sitting between them. In DNA form, the CDR3 reads TGTGCCAGCAGCACGATAGCGGGCAGGCTCCTCTATGGCTACACCTTC. It translates to CASSTIAGRLLYGYTF.

This chain joins TRBV7-6 and TRBJ2-7; possibly TRBD2 for D (6 bases). V lost 2 bases to trimming and J lost 6 bases, with 17 bases between them. Germline CDR1 is SGHVS and CDR2 is FNYEAQ. This CDR3 is built from 15 residues. The CDR3 region has the DNA TGTGCCAGCAGCTTATGGCCGGGACTGGCAACCGAGCAGTACTTC. Protein sequence: CASSLWPGLATEQYF.

On this clone itself: The sample has other DNA sequences that encode this CDR3 too. The chain joins TRBV4-2 to TRBJ2-7, with 7 bases fitting TRBD1. In germline, CDR1 is LGHNA, CDR2 YNFKEQ. This CDR3 has 15 amino acids. V lost 0 bases and J lost 2; bases outside the gene matches: 4. The CDR3 DNA is TGTGCCAGCAGCCAAGAGACAGGGTTTACCTACGAGCAGTACTTC. Its protein product is CASSQETGFTYEQYF.

CDR3 sequence: CASSSTGTSVINEQFF. The CDR3, as DNA: TGTGCCAGCAGCTCGACCGGGACTAGCGTCATTAATGAGCAGTTCTTC. This chain uses TRBV5-6 with TRBJ2-1; TRBD2 matches at 10 bases. Germline CDR1 is SGHDT and CDR2 is YYEEEE. Unmatched junction bases numbered 10, after V lost 3 bases and J lost 7 bases. The CDR3 sequence is 16 residues long.

The sample holds one count of this clone. This rearrangement joins TRBV10-3 to TRBJ1-2; D not resolved. The CDR3 extends over 12 amino acids. Trimming cost V 3 bases and J 5 bases, with 7 bases left between them. Per germline, CDR1 ENHRY and CDR2 SYGVKD. The CDR3 here is CAISELPYGYTF. CDR3 DNA: TGTGCCATCAGTGAACTCCCGTATGGCTACACCTTC.

The V gene is TRBV19, the J gene TRBJ1-1; tentatively, D is TRBD1 (5 bases). The V end was cut by 7 bases, the J end by 1 base, with 16 bases between. The CDR3 loop spans 15 amino acids. Germline V lookup: CDR1 LNHDA, CDR2 SQIVND (reference sequence). The CDR3 here is CASTTVLVANTEAFF. In nucleotides, the CDR3 is TGTGCCAGTACGACAGTCTTGGTAGCGAACACTGAAGCTTTCTTT.

The chain recombines TRBV5-1 with TRBJ2-7, with 8 bases lining up with TRBD2. The V gene's germline CDR1 is SGHRS and CDR2 YFSETQ. The CDR3 runs to 17 residues. With 0 bases clipped from V and 6 bases from J, the junction kept 14 bases outside the gene matches. DNA for the CDR3: TGCGCCAGCAGCTTGGCGGGCGGGGGGACTGGAGCTAGCGAGCAGTACTTC. It translates to CASSLAGGGTGASEQYF. The entire variable domain, with the rest obtained from reference TRBV5-1 and TRBJ2-7, is as follows: KAGVTQTPRYLIKTRGQQVTLSCSPISGHRSVSWYQQTPGQGLQFLFEYFSETQRNKGNFPGRFSGRQFSNSRSEMNVSTLELGDSALYLCASSLAGGGTGASEQYFGPGTRLTVT.

This chain uses TRBV9 with TRBJ2-1; D gene ambiguous. Germline assignment: CDR1 SGDLS and CDR2 YYNGEE. V was shortened by 3 bases and J by 5 bases, with 3 bases between the two germline ends. The CDR3 is made up of 11 amino acids. The CDR3: CASSADNEQFF. The CDR3 region has the DNA TGTGCCAGCAGCGCGGACAATGAGCAGTTCTTC.

The rearrangement uses TRBV4-2 and TRBJ1-5; D gene ambiguous. Germline CDR1 is LGHNA and CDR2 is YNFKEQ. This CDR3 has 13 amino acids. V dropped 1 base and J dropped 5 bases, with 6 bases sitting between them. CDR3 sequence (DNA): TGTGCCAGCAGCCAAGGACGGGATCAGCCCCAGCATTTT. It translates to CASSQGRDQPQHF.

In its sample, this clone was seen a few times. The chain carries TRBV30 and TRBJ2-1; TRBD1 matches 8 bases. Looked up from germline, CDR1 is GTSNPN and CDR2 is SVGIG (reference sequence). V lost 8 bases and J lost 4; bases outside the gene matches: 7. The CDR3 runs to 13 residues. The CDR3 nucleotides read TGTGCCCAAACCGGGACAGGATACAATGAGCAGTTCTTC. Its protein product is CAQTGTGYNEQFF.

This clone was seen a few times. This sequence joins TRBV4-1 and TRBJ2-7; TRBD2 agrees at 9 bases. The V and J ends lost 4 bases and 1 base, in that order; junction bases with no gene match: 8. The CDR3 covers 16 residues. Germline values: CDR1 MGHRA, CDR2 YSYEKL. The CDR3: CASSPRTSGFSYEQYF. In nucleotides, the CDR3 is TGCGCCAGCAGCCCAAGAACTAGCGGGTTTTCCTACGAGCAGTACTTC.

This clone is a singleton in its sample. One end of the junction does not line up with germline, which may come from a read error. The chain links TRBV10-2 to TRBJ2-1, with 9 bases lining up with TRBD2. The CDR3 has 15 residues. The germline CDR1 and CDR2 sequences are WSHSY and SAAADI. In nucleotides, the CDR3 is TGCGCCAGCAGCCAATTAGCGGGGGCTTACAATGAGCAGCTCTTC. Its protein product is CASSQLAGAYNEQLF.

This sequence joins TRBV30 and TRBJ2-1, with 7 nucleotides matching TRBD2. The CDR3 extends over 16 amino acids. V was pared by 3 bases and J by 0 bases, with 8 bases of the junction left unmatched. Germline V gene lookup returns CDR1 GTSNPN and CDR2 SVGIG (reference sequence). The CDR3 is CAWRKLASSSYNEQFF. In DNA form, the CDR3 reads TGTGCCTGGAGGAAACTAGCGAGTAGCTCCTACAATGAGCAGTTCTTC.

In regard to this clone: Mismatch with germline at one junction end may stem from a read error. The rearrangement joins TRBV29-1 to TRBJ2-7; 15 bases match TRBD2. CDR3 length: 14 residues. Per the germline V gene, CDR1 is SQVTM and CDR2 is ANQGSEA. The CDR3 here is CSVEGTSGGYEQYF. CDR3 DNA: TGCAGCGTGGAAGGGACTAGCGGGGGGTACGAGCAGTACTTC.

The J gene is TRBJ1-1, the V gene TRBV18; TRBD1 is a possible D gene (6 bases). This CDR3 has 14 residues. V gave up 0 bases and J gave up 6 bases, with 11 bases separating them. In germline, CDR1 is KGHSH, CDR2 LQKENI. The CDR3 sequence: CASSPPGGSAEAFF. Written as DNA, the CDR3 is TGTGCCAGCTCACCACCAGGGGGTTCGGCTGAAGCTTTCTTT.

The rearrangement uses TRBV4-2 and TRBJ2-2; 9 nucleotides match TRBD1. The V segment lost 4 bases and the J segment 4 bases; nucleotides outside the gene matches: 7. This CDR3 comprises 16 residues. The V gene's germline CDR1 is LGHNA and CDR2 YNFKEQ. DNA for the CDR3: TGTGCCAGCAGCCTCACACCGGGACAGGGCACCGGGGAGCTGTTTTTT. Residues: CASSLTPGQGTGELFF.

The J gene is TRBJ2-5, the V gene TRBV5-1; 12 bases fit TRBD1. The V gene end was trimmed by 3 bases and the J gene end by 0 bases; junction bases not matched to a gene: 18. Germline V gives CDR1 SGHRS, CDR2 YFSETQ. This CDR3 spans 21 amino acids. CDR3 in DNA: TGCGCCAGCAGCTCTCCGGGACAGGGGGCTTTGTGGCCCGGATACCAAGAGACCCAGTACTTC. It yields the protein CASSSPGQGALWPGYQETQYF.

The sample holds a few counts of this clone. CDR3 nucleotides: TGTGCCAGCAGTTCTAGGCAGGGCAGCAATCAGCCCCAGCATTTT. This translates into CASSSRQGSNQPQHF. This chain joins TRBV6-1 and TRBJ1-5; a weak D match, TRBD1 (5 bases). V lost 5 bases to trimming and J lost 1 base, with 12 bases between them. This CDR3 has 15 residues. Germline V gene data show CDR1 as MNHNS and CDR2 as SASEGT.

Here the CDR3 DNA reads TGTGCCATCAGTGGACTAGCGGGGGACACCGGGGAGCTGTTTTTT. This sequence encodes CAISGLAGDTGELFF. The chain couples TRBV10-3 to TRBJ2-2; 12 positions match TRBD2. The CDR3 contains 15 residues. CDR1 and CDR2 (germline): ENHRY, SYGVKD. V was pared by 4 bases and J by 3 bases, with 0 bases of the junction left unmatched.

The genes are TRBV10-1 and TRBJ2-2; D unresolved. The CDR3 runs 16 residues. Germline V gives CDR1 WNHNN, CDR2 SYGVQD (reference sequence). Trimming removed 5 bases at V and 2 bases at J, with 15 bases between. DNA for the CDR3: TGCGCCAGCAGTCGACTCATGGCCCGAAACACCGGGGAGCTGTTTTTT. Its translation is CASSRLMARNTGELFF.

The chain combines TRBV11-2 with TRBJ2-5; TRBD2 is a possible D gene (5 bases). CDR3 length: 16 amino acids. Deletions cut 0 bases from V and 4 bases from J, with 15 bases between. Germline CDR1 is SGHAT and CDR2 is FQNNGV. CDR3 residues: CASSLERRGAGETQYF. The CDR3, as DNA: TGTGCCAGCAGCTTAGAACGGAGAGGCGCGGGAGAGACCCAGTACTTC.

This chain joins TRBV5-6 and TRBJ1-1; D is undetermined. Germline V lookup: CDR1 SGHDT, CDR2 YYEEEE. This CDR3 region has 13 residues. Trimming took 4 bases from V and 4 from J, leaving 11 bases between them. CDR3 sequence reads: CASSPGLTTEAFF. The CDR3 nucleotides are TGTGCCAGCAGCCCGGGGTTGACCACTGAAGCTTTCTTT.

The V gene is TRBV2, the J gene TRBJ2-1, with D perhaps matching TRBD2 (5 bases). V was cut by 2 bases and J by 10 bases, with 18 bases left in between. The CDR3 is 15 residues long. Germline V lookup: CDR1 SNHLY, CDR2 FYNNEI. CDR3 bases: TGTGCCAGCAGTGAAATATTACCCGGGGATTACGAGCAGTTCTTC. Encoded protein: CASSEILPGDYEQFF.

This rearrangement joins TRBV7-2 to TRBJ2-1; 7 bases are a match to TRBD2. The V gene's germline CDR1 is SGHTA and CDR2 FQGNSA. This CDR3 region has 15 residues. V shed 5 bases and J 6 bases; nucleotides not matched to a gene: 10. DNA of the CDR3: TGTGCCAGCAGCCTAATGGGGGGACTACTCAATGAGCAGTTCTTC. This translates into CASSLMGGLLNEQFF.

V and J are TRBV7-2 and TRBJ2-7, with TRBD2 matching 14 bases. Germline V CDR1 and CDR2: SGHTA, FQGNSA. Losses at the gene ends were 10 bases for V and 5 bases for J; bases not matched to a gene: 4. The CDR3 length is 13 residues. The CDR3 sequence is CATRLAGGHEQYF. Here the CDR3 DNA reads TGTGCCACCCGACTAGCGGGAGGGCACGAGCAGTACTTC.

This chain links TRBV11-2 with TRBJ2-3, with no clear D. V was clipped by 5 bases and J by 0 bases, with 15 bases between them. The CDR3 is 16 amino acids. The germline CDR1 and CDR2 sequences are SGHAT and FQNNGV. The CDR3 DNA reads TGTGCCAGCAGCGGGCCAAATTATAGTAGCACAGATACGCAGTATTTT. Translating it yields CASSGPNYSSTDTQYF.

There are a few counts of this clone. The V and J genes are TRBV6-5 and TRBJ1-1; 8 positions match TRBD1. CDR1 is MNHEY, CDR2 SVGAGI, per germline. CDR3 size: 15 residues. V lost 7 bases and J lost 4; bases outside the gene matches: 11. The CDR3 reads CASTTRGRIGTEAFF. As DNA, the CDR3 is TGTGCCAGCACCACCAGGGGGCGAATCGGCACTGAAGCTTTCTTT.

This clone was recorded once. The chain recombines TRBV27 with TRBJ1-6; a possible D gene is TRBD1 (5 bases). Trimming cost V 9 bases and J 1 base, with 10 bases left between them. This CDR3 has 14 residues. The germline gives CDR1 MNHEY, CDR2 SMNVEV (reference sequence). CDR3 DNA: TGTGCCAGTACGGGGGGGTCCTATAATTCACCCCTCCACTTT. Translation gives CASTGGSYNSPLHF.

The J gene is TRBJ2-1, the V gene TRBV5-4; a possible D gene is TRBD2 (7 bases). The CDR3 totals 15 residues. Germline CDR1 is SGHNT and CDR2 is YYREEE (reference sequence). With 5 bases removed from V and 12 bases from J, the gap between germline ends came to 24 bases. DNA of the CDR3: TGTGCCAGCAGGGGAGGGGGGACACCCTACGGGCGGCAGTTCTTC. Protein: CASRGGGTPYGRQFF.

The chain combines TRBV7-9 with TRBJ1-2; perhaps TRBD1 as D (5 bases). CDR3 length: 15 amino acids. The germline V gene encodes CDR1 SEHNR and CDR2 FQNEAQ (reference sequence). V lost 3 bases and J lost 3, with 14 bases in between. CDR3 sequence (DNA): TGTGCCAGCAGCTTTACAGGTCAACACCACTATGGCTACACCTTC. The encoded protein is CASSFTGQHHYGYTF.

The genes are TRBV28 and TRBJ2-7; tentative D call: TRBD1 (6 bases). Germline V gene sequence: CDR1 MDHEN, CDR2 SYDVKM. The CDR3 covers 15 residues. The V and J ends lost 6 bases and 0 bases respectively, with 15 bases between them. CDR3 loop: CASRTGTRSSYEQYF. The CDR3 coding sequence is TGTGCCAGCAGAACCGGGACACGGAGCTCCTACGAGCAGTACTTC. The full variable domain, completed using reference TRBV28 and TRBJ2-7, is DVKVTQSSRYLVKRTGEKVFLECVQDMDHENMFWYRQDPGLGLRLIYFSYDVKMKEKGDIPEGYSVSREKKERFSLILESASTNQTSMYLCASRTGTRSSYEQYFGPGTRLTVT.